This T cell receptor (beta chain) was sequenced for a study of cytomegalovirus exposure and HLA in healthy donors (dated by TCRdb to the late 2010s). Some background on the complete study: An earlier analysis of approximately 550 of the donors reported roughly 270 Gb of sequence data and roughly 100 million unique TCR beta sequences from 150 million to 200 million T cells. An early release covering 550 to 700 HLA-typed donors comprised approximately 290 gigabases of sequencing data and 85 million or so unique TCR sequences. Among the roughly 400 genotyped donors, approximately 76% belonged to the genetic ancestry cluster associated with self-reported Caucasian donors. The study aimed to test whether signatures of past pathogen exposure could be identified by cataloging public T cell receptors. The study profiled the T cell repertoires of about 640 subjects by immunosequencing and related them to cytomegalovirus serostatus. Along with the 666-subject first cohort, a separate validation cohort of over a hundred different subjects was used. The study combined high-throughput TCR immunosequencing, statistical association of individual TCRs with disease status, and machine learning to predict cytomegalovirus infection status. To study patterns of TCR occurrence, a later analysis re-analyzed previously published TCR beta repertoires from more than 550 donors and added high-resolution HLA genotyping. The later analysis used no new phenotypic data to find candidate immune exposures, relying instead on TCR beta sequences and their occurrence across donors. To decide whether each TCR beta V gene segment behaved as functional or pseudogenic, an earlier analysis of fewer than 750 of the donors relied on high-throughput TCR beta sequencing. Alongside the repertoire data, information on donor age, sex, ethnicity and CMV serostatus was compiled. Genome-wide SNP genotypes for about 65% of the 666 donors were used in a later genetic analysis, which treated that subset as a discovery cohort. Every repertoire in the discovery cohort had been generated on one and the same sequencing platform. HLA typing covered class I and class II loci at four-digit resolution. Typing coverage varied by locus: roughly 620-640 donors for A, B, C, DRB1 and DQB1; some 520 for DQA1; around 610 for DPA1; around 450 for DPB1. Several DR-DQ haplotypes were treated as single units for association and clustering because of strong linkage in the cohort. Among 350 to 400 genotyped donors of the cohort, an average of 235,054 unique TCR beta nucleotide sequences were sequenced per donor, 15% to 20% of them non-productive.

Overall results and qualifications from the work: The sequencing pipeline was judged likely to have produced a cluster of highly shared sequence variants as a technical artifact. Most TCR sequences were observed very rarely across donors, whereas some public TCRs were present in many individuals. Some IMGT-functional V segments, including TRBV6-2 and TRBV6-3, could not be distinguished by the 87-base-pair reads and were therefore excluded. Several of the top co-occurrence clusters appeared to be linked to parvovirus B19, influenza, CMV and Epstein-Barr virus, according to a later analysis. A further reported finding was that TCR beta sequences accurately predicted the HLA-A and HLA-B alleles for most subjects in the first cohort. In a later analysis, HLA-associated TCR beta chains were found to be more clonally expanded and to have lower generation probabilities than equally common non-associated chains. Correlated functional status among segregating V segments might be attributable to linkage disequilibrium, but an unknown experimental factor could not be ruled out. About 17 rarely observed V segments, including chromosome 9 orphons, were excluded from the earlier analysis of 550 to 700 of the donors because counts were too low. Strong co-occurrence of HLA alleles, especially DR and DQ, made assigning TCR associations to individual alleles difficult. At a false discovery rate of 0.05, a later analysis linked 15,000 to 20,000 TCR beta sequences to specific HLA alleles. Because HLA typing was unavailable for some donors at each locus, only the typed subset was used in association tests. For the cohort, immune exposure information was limited to CMV serostatus. V-gene and J-gene trimming of TCR beta chains was associated with a missense DCLRE1C variant in a later genetic analysis, and the association was replicated in an independent cohort. Three of the identified cytomegalovirus-associated TCR beta chains were confirmed in vitro to be specific for cytomegalovirus antigens. Compared with the approximately 700-donor mean, donors in an Asian-associated ancestry cluster had fewer N-insertions in productive TCRs, according to a later genetic analysis. Only TCR beta chains were sequenced in this cohort, and the absence of alpha or paired-chain data limited detectable features. Cytomegalovirus status was reported to be diagnosed by the classifier with high specificity and sensitivity in both the original and validation cohorts. Presence/absence analyses assumed roughly uniform sequencing depth across donors, an assumption that may not hold. Broadly in line with IMGT annotations, most TCR beta V segments showed up in productive rearrangements about 87% or about 30% of the time in an earlier analysis of 450 to 750 of the donors. The authors suggested that the approach could potentially be extended to other disease states and immunological phenotypes. The study gave a list of about 160 TCR beta chains associated with cytomegalovirus. A later analysis found that most CMV-associated TCR beta chains appeared HLA-restricted, with HLA associations seemingly driven largely by CMV exposure. In a later analysis, the rate of TCR association differed among HLA loci, with DRB1 alleles having the most associated TCRs and HLA-C alleles having the fewest.

V is trimmed back by 5 bases and J by 0 bases, and the junction contains 9 bases that no gene match accounts for. The CDR3 spans 17 residues, from the cysteine through the phenylalanine. This entry keeps only the CDR3 DNA: 51 bases, framed from base 1. As encoded in the germline V gene, CDR1 is MDHEN while CDR2 is SYDVKM. About this clone: Its antigen is still unknown. Base qualities are not at hand, and no much larger clone is one base apart.

The cohort consisted of hundreds of healthy bone marrow donors. At the time of sampling, all cohort members were nominally healthy, though unrecorded immune exposures were likely present. The donor tested CMV seronegative and was one of the 352 seronegative cohort members. A peripheral blood sample was provided by each donor, and peripheral blood mononuclear cells were used for TCR beta sequencing. The Qiagen DNeasy Blood Extraction Kit was used to extract genomic DNA from the blood cell samples. The library was made by the immunoSEQ multiplex PCR assay. For the multiplex PCR, a mixture combining 60 forward primers for TCR Vbeta segments and 13 reverse primers for TCR Jbeta segments was used. The CDR3 region of rearranged TCR beta genes was amplified from genomic DNA with a multiplex PCR assay. The Illumina HiSeq System was used to sequence the amplified TCR beta libraries as 87-base-pair reads. On the study's bioinformatics: A later analysis counted tens of millions of unique TCR beta chains across the approximately 700 repertoires, and 10 million to 12 million of these chains were shared by at least two donors. Raw reads were error-corrected and collapsed into unique sequences by a nearest-neighbor algorithm in which closely related sequences were merged to remove PCR and sequencing errors. V, D and J gene segments were assigned by aligning CDR3 sequences to IMGT reference sequences. For a sequence to be retained, a match of at least six nucleotides to both a V gene segment and a J gene segment was required. A rearrangement counted as productive if the CDR3 had no stop codons and remained in frame with V and J, and every other rearrangement counted as non-productive. CDR3 was defined by IMGT convention, running from the second conserved V-encoded cysteine to the conserved J-encoded phenylalanine. In an earlier analysis of some 550 of the donors, sequences lacking an unambiguous match to a single V gene segment were excluded. An earlier analysis of approximately 590 of the donors called V segments functional above 56.7% productive rearrangements and segregating when the between-donor standard deviation exceeded 5%. To diagnose cytomegalovirus status from the catalog of TCR beta chain sequences, a statistical classification framework was built. In a later analysis, V and J genes were assigned by comparing TCR nucleotide sequences against IMGT/GENE-DB human TR gene sequences. In a later analysis, CDR3 sequences and most-parsimonious VDJ recombination scenarios were assigned using the TCRdist pipeline. In a later analysis, each TCR beta chain was defined by its CDR3 amino acid sequence together with its V-gene family, and reads without a unique V-gene family were excluded. In a later analysis, 450 to 600 highly shared, low-generation-probability nucleotide sequences were removed to address suspected cross-contamination and a sequencing artifact. A later analysis calculated a clonal expansion index for each public chain from normalized within-repertoire ranks of inferred template counts. A later analysis computed generation probabilities with a VDJ recombination model fitted to out-of-frame rearrangements, and checked the results against IGoR. In a later analysis, TCR-TCR, TCR-HLA and TCR-CMV co-occurrence was scored with hypergeometric tests, and a repertoire-size bias correction was applied to TCR pairs. To estimate false discovery rates, a later analysis permuted the HLA or CMV assignments 20 times. A later analysis grouped co-occurring TCRs with DBSCAN, adding TCRdist sequence similarity when clustering within HLA-allele-positive subsets. Repertoires with fewer than 30,000 or more than 120,000 public chains were left out of co-occurrence clustering, as were a few repertoires with anomalous nucleotide sharing. Entries here come from immuneACCESS through TCRdb and include only in-frame sequences with V and J called. Some clones fail to appear in such tables; in the studies checked, an unresolved V gene covers under half of the shortfall, and the cause of the remainder is unknown. D and trimming come from the DNA, and the V and J calls and clone size come from that table. The sample table shows 50,000 to 65,000 clones, and less than 85% are seen once. The top ten clonotypes cover around 3.3% of the sample.

The specimen sequenced was PBMCs. The sequence was collected from a woman aged 18-29 years in good health and CMV-seronegative. The rearranged segments are TRBV28 and TRBJ2-1, with 8 junctional bases fitting TRBD2. CDR3 region: CASSTELAESSYNEQFF. DNA sequence: TGTGCCAGCAGTACCGAACTAGCGGAGAGCTCCTACAATGAGCAGTTCTTC.